One and the same sample provided the 25 T cell receptor beta chains below, sequenced in a study of blood T cell repertoires in COVID-19. Method: immunoSEQ multiplex PCR; TCRdb's copy keeps in-frame clones and lacks some. The data show approximately 220,000 clones, roughly 84% seen once. Input material: PBMCs or T cells enriched from blood (not recorded which). The receptors come from a woman between 40 and 50 years old who had recovered from COVID-19.

The chain is built from TRBV27 and TRBJ1-6; 7 bases align to TRBD1. This CDR3 comprises 16 residues. The germline V gene has CDR1 MNHEY and CDR2 SMNVEV (reference sequence). V trimming: 2 bases; J trimming: 7 bases; junction bases outside the gene matches: 8. In DNA, the CDR3 is TGTGCCAGCAGTTTAGAACCCGGGACAGCGAATTCACCCCTCCACTTT. Its translation: CASSLEPGTANSPLHF.

V gene TRBV28 combines with J gene TRBJ2-1; 8 nucleotides match TRBD2. V lost 1 base and J lost 0; bases outside the gene matches: 8. Germline values: CDR1 MDHEN, CDR2 SYDVKM. The CDR3 contains 18 residues. The CDR3 here is CASSLLATSGGSYNEQFF. DNA for the CDR3: TGTGCCAGCAGTTTATTAGCTACTAGCGGAGGCTCCTACAATGAGCAGTTCTTC.

The chain combines TRBV4-1 with TRBJ2-3, with 7 bases fitting TRBD2. CDR1 and CDR2 from the germline V gene are MGHRA and YSYEKL. Trimming cost V 7 bases and J 6 bases; bases outside gene matches: 10. This CDR3 comprises 14 residues. The CDR3 here is CASTGGSRMDTQYF. The CDR3 nucleotides read TGCGCCAGCACAGGCGGGAGCCGAATGGATACGCAGTATTTT.

Worth noting for this clone: The sample holds other DNA sequences that translate to the same CDR3. This chain links TRBV10-3 with TRBJ1-2, with D perhaps matching TRBD1 (5 bases). The CDR3 contains 13 residues. V dropped 4 bases and J dropped 1 base, with 7 bases sitting between them. Germline values: CDR1 ENHRY, CDR2 SYGVKD. The CDR3 sequence is CAISVQGNYGYTF. For the CDR3, the DNA is TGTGCCATCAGTGTCCAGGGTAACTATGGCTACACCTTC.

This clone is medium-sized in the sample. The rearrangement joins TRBV4-1 to TRBJ2-5; 7 bases agree with TRBD2. Germline V lookup: CDR1 MGHRA, CDR2 YSYEKL. CDR3 length equals 16 residues. The ends lost 4 bases at V and 2 bases at J; junction bases unmatched: 10. Here the CDR3 DNA reads TGCGCCAGCAGCCCCATGCTAGCGGTCATACAAGAGACCCAGTACTTC. Translating gives CASSPMLAVIQETQYF.

The chain couples TRBV19 to TRBJ2-7; D is ambiguous. Deletions cut 8 bases from V and 1 base from J, with 18 bases between. From germline, CDR1 is LNHDA and CDR2 SQIVND (reference sequence). CDR3 length: 15 residues. The CDR3, as DNA: TGTGCCAGTCGTAAGCAGGCTCGTGATTCCTACGAGCAGTACTTC. Its protein is CASRKQARDSYEQYF.

The chain joins TRBV18 to TRBJ2-1; TRBD1 aligns across 7 bases. With 7 bases clipped from V and 5 bases from J, the junction kept 2 bases outside the gene matches. The germline V gene encodes CDR1 KGHSH and CDR2 LQKENI. This CDR3 spans 12 amino acids. The CDR3 loop is CASFQGDNEQFF. CDR3 bases: TGTGCCAGCTTCCAGGGGGACAATGAGCAGTTCTTC.

The rearrangement links TRBV30 to TRBJ2-3; 14 bases fit TRBD2. V dropped 3 bases and J dropped 6; count of bases not matched to a gene: 8. Germline loops: CDR1 GTSNPN, CDR2 SVGIG (reference sequence). The CDR3 is made up of 16 amino acids. The CDR3 protein is CAWRAGLAGVRDTQYF. The CDR3, as DNA: TGTGCCTGGAGGGCGGGACTAGCGGGAGTAAGGGATACGCAGTATTTT.

The chain joins TRBV5-8 to TRBJ1-4, with 9 bases aligning to TRBD1. This CDR3 comprises 17 residues. Germline trimming cut 5 bases from V and 8 bases from J; bases unmatched to any gene: 16. Germline loops: CDR1 SGHTS, CDR2 YDEGEE. The CDR3 region is CASSSGTGKESSEKLFF. CDR3 in DNA: TGTGCCAGCAGTTCCGGGACAGGGAAGGAATCCAGCGAAAAACTGTTTTTT. Drawing the rest from reference TRBV5-8 and TRBJ1-4, the complete variable domain is EAGVTQSPTHLIKTRGQQATLRCSPISGHTSVYWYQQALGLGLQFLLWYDEGEERNRGNFPPRFSGRQFPNYSSELNVNALELEDSALYLCASSSGTGKESSEKLFFGSGTQLSVL.

In the case of this clone: The identical CDR3 is also encoded by other nucleotide sequences in the sample. This rearrangement joins TRBV5-1 to TRBJ2-1; TRBD1 matches at 9 bases. CDR1 is SGHRS and CDR2 is YFSETQ in the germline V gene. V lost 3 bases, J lost 4 bases, and 2 bases stayed unmatched. CDR3 length: 14 amino acids. The chain's CDR3 is CASSSGQGYNEQFF. DNA for the CDR3: TGCGCCAGCAGCTCTGGACAGGGGTACAATGAGCAGTTCTTC. The whole variable domain, remainder taken from reference TRBV5-1 and TRBJ2-1, is KAGVTQTPRYLIKTRGQQVTLSCSPISGHRSVSWYQQTPGQGLQFLFEYFSETQRNKGNFPGRFSGRQFSNSRSEMNVSTLELGDSALYLCASSSGQGYNEQFFGPGTRLTVL.

The chain employs TRBV19 and TRBJ2-2; TRBD1 aligns across 9 bases. CDR3 length equals 14 residues. Germline values: CDR1 LNHDA, CDR2 SQIVND (reference sequence). The V segment lost 5 bases and the J segment 5 bases; nucleotides outside the gene matches: 3. The CDR3 spells CASSPGTGTGELFF. In DNA form, the CDR3 reads TGTGCCAGTAGTCCCGGGACAGGGACCGGGGAGCTGTTTTTT.

The chain joins TRBV7-3 to TRBJ2-1; 10 bases are a match to TRBD2. This CDR3 region has 15 residues. CDR1 SGHTA and CDR2 FQGTGA come from the germline V gene. V lost 2 bases to trimming and J lost 4 bases; unmatched junction nucleotides: 2. CDR3 region: CASSLYSGGYNEQFF. CDR3 coding DNA: TGTGCCAGCAGCTTATATAGCGGGGGGTACAATGAGCAGTTCTTC.

The chain combines TRBV6-5 with TRBJ1-2; D gene unclear. V shed 2 bases and J shed 8 bases, with 18 bases lying between them. Germline V gene lookup returns CDR1 MNHEY and CDR2 SVGAGI. The CDR3 is made up of 15 amino acids. The CDR3 nucleotides are TGTGCCAGCAGTTACCAGAGAGGTACCCTTGGGGGCTACACCTTC. Amino acids: CASSYQRGTLGGYTF.

The rearrangement uses TRBV10-3 and TRBJ2-2; TRBD1 matches 7 bases. The trim removed 2 bases at V and 6 bases at J, leaving 3 bases unmatched. Germline CDR1 is ENHRY and CDR2 is SYGVKD. This CDR3 is built from 14 residues. The CDR3 DNA follows: TGTGCCATCAGTGAGGGGGACAGTGCCGGGGAGCTGTTTTTT. It specifies CAISEGDSAGELFF.

This rearrangement joins TRBV5-5 to TRBJ2-7; the D gene is possibly TRBD1 (6 bases). Trimming cost V 0 bases and J 0 bases, with 13 bases left between them. The CDR3 sequence is 16 residues long. Per germline, CDR1 SGHKS and CDR2 YYEKEE (reference sequence). The CDR3 nucleotides are TGTGCCAGCAGCTTGGGGCAGGGGTATAGCTCCTACGAGCAGTACTTC. Encoded protein: CASSLGQGYSSYEQYF.

This rearrangement joins TRBV7-9 to TRBJ2-1; tentative D call: TRBD2 (6 bases). V was pared by 4 bases and J by 4 bases, with 8 bases between. The CDR3 covers 13 residues. Germline assignment: CDR1 SEHNR and CDR2 FQNEAQ (reference sequence). The CDR3 DNA follows: TGTGCCAGCAGCTGGGGGGAGTACAATGAGCAGTTCTTC. Residues: CASSWGEYNEQFF. Supplemented by reference TRBV7-9 and TRBJ2-1, the full variable domain reads DTGVSQNPRHKITKRGQNVTFRCDPISEHNRLYWYRQTLGQGPEFLTYFQNEAQLEKSRLLSDRFSAERPKGSFSTLEIQRTEQGDSAMYLCASSWGEYNEQFFGPGTRLTVL.

J is TRBJ1-5 and V is TRBV27; D unclear. Trimming cost V 6 bases and J 6 bases, with 18 bases left between them. This CDR3 is 15 amino acids long. The germline gives CDR1 MNHEY, CDR2 SMNVEV (reference sequence). DNA of the CDR3: TGTGCCAGCAGCCGTAGGTGGCAGGTGGGTCAGCCCCAGCATTTT. It specifies CASSRRWQVGQPQHF.

The chain combines TRBV7-9 with TRBJ1-1, with D unresolved. Trimming stripped 1 base from V and 1 base from J, with 7 bases between. The CDR3 extends over 14 amino acids. Germline CDR1 and CDR2: SEHNR and FQNEAQ (reference sequence). The CDR3 loop is CASSLGEWNTEAFF. The CDR3 bases are TGTGCCAGCAGCTTAGGGGAGTGGAACACTGAAGCTTTCTTT.

The chain uses TRBV11-2 and TRBJ2-2; 9 bases are shared with TRBD2. Germline lookup yields CDR1 SGHAT and CDR2 FQNNGV. Trimming removed 2 bases from V and 5 bases from J; junction bases left unmatched: 9. The CDR3 covers 17 residues. CDR3 protein: CASSLISGTSITGELFF. The CDR3 nucleotides read TGTGCCAGCAGCTTAATTTCAGGGACTAGCATAACCGGGGAGCTGTTTTTT.

This clone has only a few counts. The V call is TRBV27, the J call TRBJ1-6; D remains unclear. There are 14 residues in the CDR3. V was trimmed by 3 bases and J by 7 bases, leaving 10 bases between them. Germline CDR1 MNHEY, CDR2 SMNVEV (reference sequence). CDR3 region: CASSFRVANSPLHF. CDR3 DNA sequence: TGTGCCAGCAGTTTTCGAGTAGCGAATTCACCCCTCCACTTT.

The V gene is TRBV13, the J gene TRBJ2-4, with a tentative D call TRBD1 (5 bases). V dropped 0 bases and J dropped 0 bases, with 9 bases sitting between them. Germline CDR1 and CDR2: PRHDT and FYEKMQ (reference sequence). This CDR3 region has 16 residues. This chain's CDR3 is CASSLGDRLAKNIQYF. CDR3 sequence (DNA): TGTGCCAGCAGCTTAGGAGACAGACTAGCCAAAAACATTCAGTACTTC.

This CDR3 is CASSNGRPMNEQFF. The DNA for the CDR3 is TGTGCCAGCTCTAACGGGAGGCCAATGAATGAGCAGTTCTTC. The V gene is TRBV2, the J gene TRBJ2-1, with 7 nucleotides matching TRBD2. Losses at the gene ends were 8 bases for V and 7 bases for J; bases not matched to a gene: 11. Germline V gene lookup returns CDR1 SNHLY and CDR2 FYNNEI. The CDR3 is 14 residues long.

The V gene is TRBV20-1, the J gene TRBJ1-3; D is perhaps TRBD1 (5 bases). Trimming removed 3 bases from V and 4 bases from J, with 10 bases in between. The germline gives CDR1 DFQATT, CDR2 SNEGSKA (reference sequence). The length of the CDR3 is 13 residues. CDR3 nucleotides: TGCAGTGCTAGTGGCGGGGCAGGAAACACCATATATTTT. This gives the protein CSASGGAGNTIYF.

There are a few counts of this clone. V gene TRBV5-4 combines with J gene TRBJ1-2, with 8 bases that match TRBD1. The CDR3 is 14 amino acids. Germline values: CDR1 SGHNT, CDR2 YYREEE (reference sequence). The ends lost 1 base at V and 6 bases at J; junction bases unmatched: 5. CDR3 region: CASSLSQGADGYTF. The CDR3 DNA follows: TGTGCCAGCAGCTTGTCCCAGGGGGCTGATGGCTACACCTTC.

V and J are TRBV4-1 and TRBJ2-3, with 14 bases matching TRBD2. Trimming at V came to 2 bases and at J to 3 bases, leaving 4 bases not matched to a gene. The V gene's germline CDR1 is MGHRA and CDR2 YSYEKL. The CDR3 spans 17 residues. The DNA of the CDR3 is TGCGCCAGCAGCCAACCAAGACTAGCGGGAGGGACAGATACGCAGTATTTT. Its translation is CASSQPRLAGGTDTQYF.